This TCR beta chain was retrieved from a study of PD-L1 blockade in urothelial cancer. Study summary: Patients had received 0 to 3 prior chemotherapy regimens. Study-wide points: Where pretreatment blood TCR clonality fell below the median, better survival was predicted.

The method was immunoSEQ multiplex PCR; TCRdb's version includes in-frame clones alone and lacks a portion of them. Of fewer than 40,000 clones in the sample, 91% were seen once. In regard to this clone: What it binds is unknown.

The V and J ends lost 5 bases and 5 bases, in that order; junction bases with no gene match: 8. CDR1 is MNHEY and CDR2 is SVGAGI in the germline V gene. CDR3 size: 15 residues. Described time point: pretreatment peripheral blood. It was locally advanced or metastatic urothelial carcinoma that patients had. The sequenced sample was PBMCs, obtained around atezolizumab (anti-PD-L1) treatment. This clonotype originated in a woman aged 60-70 years with urothelial cancer. The rearrangement links TRBV6-5 to TRBJ1-4, with 7 positions matching TRBD1. CDR3: CASSATGRKNEKLFF. As DNA, the CDR3 is TGTGCCAGCAGTGCGACAGGGAGGAAAAATGAAAAACTGTTTTTT.